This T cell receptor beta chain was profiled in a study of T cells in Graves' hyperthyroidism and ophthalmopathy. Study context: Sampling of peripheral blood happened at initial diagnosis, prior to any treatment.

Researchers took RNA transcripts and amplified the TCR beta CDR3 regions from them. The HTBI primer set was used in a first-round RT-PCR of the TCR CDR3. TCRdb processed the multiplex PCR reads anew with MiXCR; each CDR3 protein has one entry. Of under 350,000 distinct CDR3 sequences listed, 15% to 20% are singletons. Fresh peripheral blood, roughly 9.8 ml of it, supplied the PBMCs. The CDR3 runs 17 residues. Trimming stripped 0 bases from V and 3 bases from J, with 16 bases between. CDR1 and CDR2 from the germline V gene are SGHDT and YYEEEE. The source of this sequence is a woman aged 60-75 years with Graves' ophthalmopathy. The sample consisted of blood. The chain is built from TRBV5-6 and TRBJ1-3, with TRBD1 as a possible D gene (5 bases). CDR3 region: CASSLAIKGWSGNTIYF. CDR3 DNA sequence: TGTGCCAGCAGCTTGGCCATCAAGGGGTGGAGTGGAAACACCATATATTTT.